This T cell receptor (beta chain) stems from a study of blood T cells in healthy people across ages. Whole-study results and caveats: With donor CMV status unknown, expanded clonotype changes were possibly confounded. Investigators viewed diversity estimates from one million T cells as underestimates, the study reported.

The length of the CDR3 is 15 residues. CDR1 and CDR2 (germline): MNHEY, SVGAGI. Of note for this clonotype: Its antigen is unidentified. The junction departs from the called germline gene at one end, perhaps through a read error.

Primers used in a second PCR of about 7 to 12 cycles were a sample-barcoded 5' primer and a J-beta primer mix. TCRdb ran MiXCR on the 5' RACE reads and lists one entry per CDR3 protein. The data hold approximately 350,000 distinct CDR3 sequences, with about 55% observed a single time. The source is a man between 60 and 75 years old in good health. The chain is built from TRBV6-5 and TRBJ1-1; D is possibly TRBD1 (5 bases). Material for sequencing was blood. The CDR3 here is CVSSPNPRGHTEAFF. The CDR3 nucleotides read TGTGTCAGCAGCCCGAATCCCCGGGGCCACACTGAAGCTTTCTTT.